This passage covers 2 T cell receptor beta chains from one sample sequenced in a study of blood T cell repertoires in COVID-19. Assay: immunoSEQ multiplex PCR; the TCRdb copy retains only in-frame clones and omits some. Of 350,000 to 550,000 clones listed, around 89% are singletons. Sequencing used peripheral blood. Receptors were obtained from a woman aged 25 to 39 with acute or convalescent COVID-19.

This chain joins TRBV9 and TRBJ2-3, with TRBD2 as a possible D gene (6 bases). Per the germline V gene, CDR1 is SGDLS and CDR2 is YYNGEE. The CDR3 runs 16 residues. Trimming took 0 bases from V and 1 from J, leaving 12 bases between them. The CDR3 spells CASSVEGGAGTDTQYF. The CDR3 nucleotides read TGTGCCAGCAGCGTAGAAGGCGGGGCGGGCACAGATACGCAGTATTTT.

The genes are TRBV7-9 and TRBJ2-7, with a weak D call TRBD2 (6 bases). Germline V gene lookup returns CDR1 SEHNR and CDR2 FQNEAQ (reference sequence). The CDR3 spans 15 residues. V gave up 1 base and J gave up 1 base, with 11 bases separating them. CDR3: CASSLGGTASYEQYF. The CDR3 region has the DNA TGTGCCAGCAGCTTAGGAGGGACTGCTTCCTACGAGCAGTACTTC.